The 29 T cell receptor beta chains below all came from one sample that was sequenced in a study of Graves' ophthalmopathy and Graves' hyperthyroidism. RNA transcripts provided the template for amplifying TCR beta CDR3 regions. Following a first-round RT-PCR that used HTBI primers, a second-round multiplex PCR was carried out. TCRdb itself ran the multiplex PCR reads through MiXCR, one entry per CDR3 protein. The sample shows roughly 500,000 distinct CDR3 sequences, roughly an eighth of them seen only once. The material sequenced was blood. These receptors were collected from a woman aged 25 to 39 with Graves' ophthalmopathy.

This clonotype was seen ten or more times. The chain carries TRBV10-2 and TRBJ1-2, with D perhaps matching TRBD1 (6 bases). The germline CDR1 and CDR2 sequences are WSHSY and SAAADI. The CDR3 consists of 15 residues. Trimming removed 4 bases at V and 4 bases at J, with 16 bases between. CDR3 region: CASSGDTGRSYGYTF. The CDR3 bases are TGCGCCAGCAGTGGGGACACAGGGAGGAGCTATGGCTACACCTTC.

The table lists this clonotype with many counts. This chain joins TRBV6-5 and TRBJ2-7; the D is unclear. The CDR3 is 14 residues long. V shed 3 bases and J shed 3 bases, with 12 bases lying between them. Germline V lookup: CDR1 MNHEY, CDR2 SVGAGI. CDR3 region: CASSYMLQSYEQYF. CDR3 nucleotides: TGTGCCAGCAGTTATATGCTCCAAAGCTACGAGCAGTACTTC.

This clonotype was observed at least ten times. This chain joins TRBV12-3 or TRBV12-4 and TRBJ1-6, with D possibly TRBD1 on 5 matching bases. V lost 2 bases and J lost 10, with 12 bases in between. The CDR3 runs to 14 residues. Written as DNA, the CDR3 is TGTGCCAGCAGTTTAAGGGGTGAACGATCACCCCTCCACTTT. Translated: CASSLRGERSPLHF.

This clonotype showed up many times. This chain joins TRBV5-1 and TRBJ1-1; no reliable D call. This CDR3 comprises 17 residues. The germline V gene has CDR1 SGHRS and CDR2 YFSETQ. Trimming stripped 2 bases from V and 1 base from J, with 18 bases between. In DNA, the CDR3 is TGCGCCAGCAGCTTCGGGTCTAAGTACATAGGGAACACTGAAGCTTTCTTT. Its translation: CASSFGSKYIGNTEAFF.

This clonotype was detected a few times. The DNA for the CDR3 is TGTGCCAGCAGTTCTAACCCGGGACAGGGGGTATGGGACGAGCAGTACTTC. It specifies CASSSNPGQGVWDEQYF. The chain employs TRBV28 and TRBJ2-7, with TRBD1 matching over 11 bases. The V segment lost 4 bases and the J segment 5 bases; nucleotides outside the gene matches: 13. The V gene's germline CDR1 is MDHEN and CDR2 SYDVKM. This CDR3 comprises 17 residues.

This clonotype was observed many times. The rearrangement joins TRBV10-3 to TRBJ2-2; a possible D gene is TRBD2 (5 bases). The CDR3 totals 14 residues. From germline, CDR1 is ENHRY and CDR2 SYGVKD. Trimming pared 4 bases from V and 0 bases from J, leaving 6 bases between. CDR3 nucleotides: TGTGCCATCAGTGGGACTTCGAACACCGGGGAGCTGTTTTTT. It translates to CAISGTSNTGELFF.

Points on this clonotype: Its ends do not fully match the called genes, so a read error is possible. The genes are TRBV19 and TRBJ2-6; tentative D call: TRBD2 (6 bases). In germline, CDR1 is LNHDA, CDR2 SQIVND (reference sequence). The CDR3 contains 18 residues. The CDR3 coding sequence is TGTGCTAGTACCCACTCGGGCGTAGGAGGGGTCGGGGCCAACGTCCTGAGTTTC. As protein: CASTHSGVGGVGANVLSF.

V gene TRBV12-3 or TRBV12-4 combines with J gene TRBJ1-1; D is unclear. The germline V and J ends were trimmed by 4 bases and 7 bases, with 13 bases remaining between them. This CDR3 is 13 amino acids long. The CDR3 loop reads CASSWSGPDEAFF. CDR3 coding DNA: TGTGCCAGCAGTTGGAGTGGGCCAGATGAAGCTTTCTTT.

This clonotype has a handful of counts. V usage is TRBV12-3 or TRBV12-4 and J usage is TRBJ1-5; 7 bases agree with TRBD1. J gave up 4 bases and V 8 bases, and 11 bases lay outside the gene matches. The CDR3 spans 15 residues. The CDR3 sequence is CASRDSRGFNQPQHF. CDR3 nucleotide sequence: TGTGCCAGCCGCGACTCCAGGGGGTTTAATCAGCCCCAGCATTTT.

At least ten counts were recorded for this clonotype. This CDR3 is CASSPDGNQETQYF. Here the CDR3 DNA reads TGTGCCAGCAGCCCGGACGGGAACCAAGAGACCCAGTACTTC. The rearrangement joins TRBV5-6 to TRBJ2-5; possible D gene TRBD2, 5 bases. Per germline, CDR1 SGHDT and CDR2 YYEEEE. The CDR3 totals 14 residues. V gave up 4 bases and J gave up 0 bases, with 10 bases separating them. Complete variable domain (other parts from reference TRBV5-6 and TRBJ2-5): DAGVTQSPTHLIKTRGQQVTLRCSPKSGHDTVSWYQQALGQGPQFIFQYYEEEERQRGNFPDRFSGHQFPNYSSELNVNALLLGDSALYLCASSPDGNQETQYFGPGTRLLVL.

This clonotype has just a few counts. The chain recombines TRBV29-1 with TRBJ2-7; 9 nucleotides align to TRBD2. From germline, CDR1 is SQVTM and CDR2 ANQGSEA. V lost 4 bases, J lost 7 bases, and 8 bases stayed unmatched. This CDR3 has 13 residues. CDR3 sequence reads: CSVVVAGEGEQYF. CDR3 nucleotides: TGCAGCGTTGTGGTAGCGGGAGAAGGGGAGCAGTACTTC.

This clonotype was seen a handful of times. Germline is not matched at one junction end, which may reflect a read error. The chain joins TRBV12-3 or TRBV12-4 to TRBJ2-4; D not certain. The CDR3 loop spans 13 amino acids. The chain's CDR3 is CASTSGPGNIKYF. The CDR3 DNA sequence: TGTGCCAGCACTTCCGGGCCTGGGAACATTAAGTACTTC.

This clonotype was seen many times. V usage is TRBV19 and J usage is TRBJ1-1; D is unclear. Germline lookup yields CDR1 LNHDA and CDR2 SQIVND (reference sequence). The CDR3 extends over 15 amino acids. With 1 base removed from V and 1 base from J, the gap between germline ends came to 10 bases. In DNA, the CDR3 is TGTGCCAGTAGTATAGTAGGCAGCGAGAACACTGAAGCTTTCTTT. Protein: CASSIVGSENTEAFF.

On this clonotype itself: A read error may be the cause here, since a much bigger clone is one base away. The chain uses TRBV5-1 and TRBJ2-5; perhaps D is TRBD1 or TRBD2 (5 bases each). The CDR3 runs 14 residues. The germline V gene has CDR1 SGHRS and CDR2 YFSETQ. The CDR3 nucleotides read TGCGCCATCAGCTTGAGGGGTTTCCAAGAGACCCAGTACTTC. Protein product: CAISLRGFQETQYF.

The sample holds a few counts of this clonotype. The CDR3 region is CASSHTDWKQETQYF. The CDR3 DNA is TGTGCCAGCAGCCATACTGACTGGAAACAAGAGACCCAGTACTTC. V and J are TRBV3-1 and TRBJ2-5; D is uncertain. The length of the CDR3 is 15 residues. The V end lost 3 bases, the J end lost 2 bases, and 13 bases lay between the germline ends. Germline CDR1 and CDR2: LGHDT and YNNKEL (reference sequence).

Concerning this clonotype itself: A much larger clone lies a single base off, so this may be a read error. The gene calls are TRBV12-3 or TRBV12-4 and TRBJ2-5; possibly TRBD1 or TRBD2 for D (5 bases each). This CDR3 is 15 amino acids long. For the CDR3, the DNA is TGTGCCAGCAGTGTCCCCCGGGACGGTAAAGAGACCAAGTACTTC. Its translation: CASSVPRDGKETKYF.

This clonotype came up many times. The chain employs TRBV27 and TRBJ2-5, with TRBD2 matching 8 bases. This CDR3 is 16 amino acids long. Germline V gene data show CDR1 as MNHEY and CDR2 as SMNVEV (reference sequence). V was pared by 0 bases and J by 2 bases, with 5 bases of the junction left unmatched. The CDR3 bases are TGTGCCAGCAGTTTATCGAGCGGGAGACCTCAAGAGACCCAGTACTTC. Translating it yields CASSLSSGRPQETQYF.

This clonotype appeared many times. This sequence joins TRBV5-1 and TRBJ2-7, with D possibly matching TRBD2 (6 bases). The CDR3 totals 15 residues. The germline gives CDR1 SGHRS, CDR2 YFSETQ. Between the trimmed V and J ends, which lost 3 bases and 3 bases, there was a span of 16 bases. The CDR3 DNA reads as TGCGCCAGCAGCTGGGGGGAAAGTGTTAACTACGAGCAGTACTTC. Its translation is CASSWGESVNYEQYF.

A word on this clonotype: A much bigger clone sits one base away, suggesting this may be a read error. This CDR3 fails to terminate in the conserved phenylalanine or tryptophan, so it likely reflects a read error. The gene calls are TRBV5-6 and TRBJ1-2; 9 bases map to TRBD1. Germline assignment: CDR1 SGHDT and CDR2 YYEEEE. The CDR3 loop spans 13 amino acids. Trimming at V came to 7 bases and at J to 5 bases, leaving 6 bases not matched to a gene. The CDR3 DNA reads TGTGCCAGCGCCGACAGGGGGGAGTATGGCTACACCTAC. Translating gives CASADRGEYGYTY.

This chain links TRBV9 with TRBJ2-5; 8 nucleotides agree with TRBD1. The CDR3 has 16 amino acids. The trim removed 3 bases at V and 5 bases at J, leaving 12 bases unmatched. The germline CDR1 and CDR2 sequences are SGDLS and YYNGEE. For the CDR3, the DNA is TGTGCCAGCAGCGCTAGTCCAGGGGGCGCGGGGGAGACCCAGTACTTC. It codes for CASSASPGGAGETQYF.

This clonotype came up a few times. The V and J genes are TRBV6-1 and TRBJ2-4; D is unclear. The germline V gene encodes CDR1 MNHNS and CDR2 SASEGT. This CDR3 is 11 amino acids long. The germline V and J ends were trimmed by 6 bases and 11 bases, with 11 bases remaining between them. The CDR3 loop reads CASRSRSVQYF. CDR3 nucleotides: TGTGCCAGCAGAAGTCGCTCTGTTCAGTACTTC.

This clonotype was picked up many times. The J gene is TRBJ2-3, the V gene TRBV20-1; possibly TRBD1 for D (5 bases). The CDR3 is 15 residues long. Deletions cut 5 bases from V and 6 bases from J, with 21 bases between. Germline-derived CDR1 and CDR2 are DFQATT and SNEGSKA (reference sequence). CDR3 coding DNA: TGCAGTGCTCCTGTCCTAGGGGTGCACATGGATACGCAGTATTTT. Protein sequence: CSAPVLGVHMDTQYF.

By proportion, this clonotype is medium-sized. The chain is built from TRBV6-1 and TRBJ2-5, with 10 nucleotides matching TRBD2. CDR1 and CDR2 (germline): MNHNS, SASEGT. The trim removed 4 bases at V and 1 base at J, leaving 0 bases unmatched. The CDR3 length is 14 residues. The CDR3 is CASSGLAGQETQYF. CDR3 coding DNA: TGTGCCAGCAGTGGACTAGCGGGCCAAGAGACCCAGTACTTC.

With respect to this clonotype: A single base separates this from a much larger clone, so it may be a read error. The CDR3 loop is CASTGRGCQETQYF. CDR3 DNA: TGTGCCAGCACGGGGCGGGGGTGCCAGGAGACCCAGTACTTC. V gene TRBV2 combines with J gene TRBJ2-5, with 7 bases lining up with TRBD2. The CDR3 is made up of 14 amino acids. Germline trimming cut 7 bases from V and 5 bases from J; bases unmatched to any gene: 10. Germline V gene sequence: CDR1 SNHLY, CDR2 FYNNEI.

This clonotype appeared many times. The gene calls are TRBV20-1 and TRBJ2-5; TRBD2 aligns across 10 bases. Germline V gene lookup returns CDR1 DFQATT and CDR2 SNEGSKA (reference sequence). Trimming took 0 bases from V and 2 from J; bases not matched to a gene: 12. The CDR3 has 18 amino acids. This CDR3 reads CSARDFQGTSEIQETQYF. CDR3 in DNA: TGCAGTGCTAGAGACTTCCAAGGGACTAGCGAGATACAAGAGACCCAGTACTTC.

This clonotype was observed at least ten times. The chain carries TRBV6-1 and TRBJ2-4, with D uncertain. Germline V gene lookup returns CDR1 MNHNS and CDR2 SASEGT. Trimming removed 3 bases at V and 0 bases at J, with 12 bases between. The CDR3 length is 16 residues. Written as DNA, the CDR3 is TGTGCCAGCAGTGATCAACCACAGCTAGCCAAAAACATTCAGTACTTC. Translating gives CASSDQPQLAKNIQYF.

The sample holds many counts of this clonotype. The gene calls are TRBV6-1 and TRBJ2-7; D is undetermined. Trimming stripped 5 bases from V and 7 bases from J, with 9 bases between. Germline values: CDR1 MNHNS, CDR2 SASEGT. CDR3 size: 11 residues. The CDR3 here is CASSRPGEQYF. CDR3 sequence (DNA): TGTGCCAGCAGTCGGCCTGGGGAGCAGTACTTC.

This clonotype was seen repeatedly, ten times or more. This chain links TRBV7-6 with TRBJ2-7; TRBD2 is a possible D gene (5 bases). This CDR3 spans 15 amino acids. CDR1 and CDR2 from the germline V gene are SGHVS and FNYEAQ. Trimming stripped 5 bases from V and 1 base from J, with 15 bases between. The DNA of the CDR3 is TGTGCCAGCAGCGCCCGAGGGTCCCTATCCTACGAGCAGTACTTC. This gives the protein CASSARGSLSYEQYF. Combining the CDR3 with reference TRBV7-6 and TRBJ2-7 gives the whole variable domain GAGVSQSPRYKVTKRGQDVALRCDPISGHVSLYWYRQALGQGPEFLTYFNYEAQQDKSGLPNDRFSAERPEGSISTLTIQRTEQRDSAMYRCASSARGSLSYEQYFGPGTRLTVT.

With regard to this clonotype: A read error is possible here, since a much larger clone lies one base away. The chain combines TRBV3-1 with TRBJ2-7; 9 nucleotides align to TRBD1. Germline values: CDR1 LGHDT, CDR2 YNNKEL (reference sequence). The CDR3 loop spans 14 amino acids. The V and J ends lost 1 base and 4 bases, in that order; junction bases with no gene match: 2. CDR3 in amino acids: CASSQGTGEYEQYF. The CDR3 DNA reads as TGTGCCAGCAGCCAAGGGACAGGGGAGTACGAGCAGTACTTC.